Described below is a single TCR beta chain sequence and its context. These data originate in a study of blood T cell repertoires in COVID-19. Between the trimmed V and J ends, which lost 2 bases and 3 bases, there was a span of 16 bases. The CDR3 has 16 residues. In germline, CDR1 is MNHEY, CDR2 SVGEGT. The method was immunoSEQ multiplex PCR; TCRdb's version includes in-frame clones alone and lacks a portion of them. Among some 180,000 clones listed, roughly 79% were seen once. This sequence joins TRBV6-2 or TRBV6-3 and TRBJ2-5; TRBD1 is a possible D gene (7 bases). The specimen was peripheral blood. The receptor's source is a woman aged 40 to 50 with COVID-19, enrolled during active disease. CDR3 amino acids: CASSYATRGPKETQYF. CDR3 bases: TGTGCCAGCAGTTACGCGACTAGGGGGCCCAAAGAGACCCAGTACTTC.